The 16 T cell receptor beta chains listed next were all sequenced from one sample in a study of shared clonotypes between healthy human individuals. The data were produced by immunoSEQ multiplex PCR, yet TCRdb's version contains in-frame clones alone and is incomplete. This table has about 380,000 clones, just over 95% appearing once. The sample consisted of memory CD8+ T cells sorted from blood. Documented subset: CD45RO+ cells pooled with CCR7-negative TemRA cells. The receptors originated from a man between 25 and 39 years old in good health.

The gene calls are TRBV5-1 and TRBJ2-5, with no clear D. V was cut by 1 base and J by 1 base, with 11 bases left in between. The CDR3 totals 15 residues. Germline CDR1 and CDR2: SGHRS and YFSETQ. As DNA, the CDR3 is TGCGCCAGCAGCTTGACGTCAGCCACCCAAGAGACCCAGTACTTC. It translates to CASSLTSATQETQYF.

This chain joins TRBV10-3 and TRBJ2-7; no clear D. Per germline, CDR1 ENHRY and CDR2 SYGVKD. The CDR3 runs 11 residues. V was pared by 6 bases and J by 3 bases, with 6 bases between. This chain's CDR3 is CAIRGLYEQYF. The CDR3 DNA is TGTGCCATCAGGGGCCTCTACGAGCAGTACTTC.

This chain links TRBV6-1 with TRBJ1-2; D is unresolved. CDR1 MNHNS and CDR2 SASEGT come from the germline V gene. This CDR3 is built from 15 residues. The V end was cut by 1 base, the J end by 2 bases, with 11 bases between. The CDR3 DNA is TGTGCCAGCAGTGAAGGGTATCTAGCCAACTATGGCTACACCTTC. Residues: CASSEGYLANYGYTF.

A single count supports this clone. The genes are TRBV27 and TRBJ2-5; 8 nucleotides align to TRBD1. CDR1 is MNHEY and CDR2 is SMNVEV in the germline V gene (reference sequence). The junction had 7 bases not matched to a gene; V was cut back by 5 bases and J by 2 bases. The CDR3 runs 15 residues. Here the CDR3 DNA reads TGTGCCAGCAGTACTGGACAGGGCTTTCAAGAGACCCAGTACTTC. This codes for CASSTGQGFQETQYF.

The chain carries TRBV4-1 and TRBJ2-1; D ambiguous. Trimming took off 5 bases at V and 0 bases at J, with 8 bases between the two ends. CDR1 and CDR2 from the germline V gene are MGHRA and YSYEKL. The CDR3 covers 14 residues. The CDR3 is CASSSFSSYNEQFF. Here the CDR3 DNA reads TGCGCCAGCAGCTCGTTTAGCTCCTACAATGAGCAGTTCTTC.

This rearrangement joins TRBV28 to TRBJ1-2; TRBD1 might be the D (6 bases). This CDR3 is 14 amino acids long. The V end was cut by 6 bases, the J end by 8 bases, with 19 bases between. Germline V gene sequence: CDR1 MDHEN, CDR2 SYDVKM. CDR3 loop: CASSSEVQGRGYTF. In nucleotides, the CDR3 is TGTGCCAGCAGCTCCGAGGTACAGGGTCGGGGCTACACCTTC.

This clone was seen just once. The chain links TRBV6-4 to TRBJ1-4; D call uncertain. The CDR3 spans 13 residues. Trimming pared 7 bases from V and 0 bases from J, leaving 6 bases between. Germline lookup yields CDR1 MRHNA and CDR2 SNTAGT. CDR3 sequence: CASIRATNEKLFF. The CDR3 nucleotides read TGTGCCAGCATAAGAGCAACTAATGAAAAACTGTTTTTT.

This sequence joins TRBV7-2 and TRBJ2-3, with 13 bases matching TRBD2. V trimming: 4 bases; J trimming: 7 bases; junction bases outside the gene matches: 5. There are 15 residues in the CDR3. Looked up from germline, CDR1 is SGHTA and CDR2 is FQGNSA. The CDR3 region has the DNA TGTGCCAGCAGCTCACTGGGACTAGCGGGATATACGCAGTATTTT. This sequence encodes CASSSLGLAGYTQYF.

V is TRBV6-6 and J is TRBJ1-2; D gene unclear. Trimming stripped 3 bases from V and 4 bases from J, with 3 bases between. The CDR3 length is 11 residues. Germline V lookup: CDR1 MNHNY, CDR2 SVGAGI (reference sequence). Here the CDR3 DNA reads TGTGCCAGCAGTTATGGCTATGGCTACACCTTC. It is translated as CASSYGYGYTF.

In this sample, this clone turned up once. This chain links TRBV7-3 with TRBJ1-5; D possibly corresponds to TRBD1 (5 bases). The germline V and J ends were trimmed by 2 bases and 12 bases, with 17 bases remaining between them. The CDR3 length is 14 residues. Germline CDR1 is SGHTA and CDR2 is FQGTGA. The chain's CDR3 is CASSLPVWDGFQHF. The CDR3 DNA reads TGTGCCAGCAGCTTACCTGTTTGGGACGGCTTCCAGCATTTT.

CDR3 region: CASSEVETGDEQYF. The CDR3 DNA sequence: TGTGCCAGCAGTGAGGTGGAGACAGGGGACGAGCAGTACTTC. The J gene is TRBJ2-7, the V gene TRBV25-1; 8 bases align to TRBD1. This CDR3 spans 14 amino acids. Germline V CDR1 and CDR2: MGHDK, SYGVNS. J was trimmed by 5 bases and V by 3 bases; bases with no gene match: 6.

This chain links TRBV2 with TRBJ2-3; D is perhaps TRBD2 (5 bases). Germline V CDR1 and CDR2: SNHLY, FYNNEI. V gave up 4 bases and J gave up 0 bases, with 8 bases separating them. The CDR3 is 14 amino acids. CDR3 DNA sequence: TGTGCCAGCAGTGTCCCGGGGAGCACAGATACGCAGTATTTT. Amino acids: CASSVPGSTDTQYF.

This sequence joins TRBV27 and TRBJ2-1; tentatively, D is TRBD2 (5 bases). The CDR3 covers 15 residues. V was pared by 5 bases and J by 2 bases, with 13 bases between. Per germline, CDR1 MNHEY and CDR2 SMNVEV (reference sequence). CDR3 coding DNA: TGTGCCAGCAGTCCGCGGTCGGGGACCTACAATGAGCAGTTCTTC. Translating it yields CASSPRSGTYNEQFF.

The chain uses TRBV7-8 and TRBJ1-3; no clear D gene. V was trimmed by 1 base and J by 4 bases, leaving 5 bases between them. Germline loops: CDR1 SGHVS, CDR2 FQNEAQ. This CDR3 is built from 13 residues. The DNA for the CDR3 is TGTGCCAGCAGCTTAGTGTCCGGAAACACCATATATTTT. This translates into CASSLVSGNTIYF.

V and J are TRBV10-3 and TRBJ1-1; 10 nucleotides match TRBD1. CDR1 is ENHRY, CDR2 SYGVKD, per germline. The J segment lost 3 bases and the V segment lost 6 bases, leaving 16 bases of the junction unmatched. The CDR3 has 18 residues. This CDR3 reads CAIRSDSGTGVPYTEAFF. DNA of the CDR3: TGTGCCATCAGGTCTGATTCCGGGACAGGGGTTCCTTACACTGAAGCTTTCTTT.

This chain links TRBV28 with TRBJ1-2; TRBD1 agrees at 7 bases. This CDR3 is 13 amino acids long. Germline CDR1 MDHEN, CDR2 SYDVKM. The junction had 3 bases not matched to a gene; V was cut back by 6 bases and J by 2 bases. The CDR3 sequence is CASRHRGNYGYTF. The CDR3 DNA is TGTGCCAGCAGGCACAGGGGAAACTATGGCTACACCTTC.